This T cell receptor beta chain was found in a study of shared clonotypes between healthy human individuals. Replicate sorted-subset PCRs were loaded with 150 to 200 ng DNA, roughly 33,000 T cell genomes. Sequenced by immunoSEQ multiplex PCR; TCRdb stores in-frame clones only, minus some. The table lists some 2,500,000 clones, around 93% of them singletons. The study enrolled healthy HIV-negative adults without recent acute infections or vaccinations as donors. The CD4+ fraction was divided into a CD45RA+ naive subset and a CD45RA-negative memory subset. About this clone: The antigen remains unidentified.

This CDR3 comprises 16 residues. Germline CDR1 KGHSH, CDR2 LQKENI. Unmatched junction bases numbered 7, after V lost 3 bases and J lost 1 base. Whole-study findings and limits: Non-shared clonotypes showed lower generation probabilities than clonotypes common to all four donors.

This TCR derives from a young man in good health. Some clones in this sample may be carry-over from other donors' samples. Input material: naive CD4+ T cells from PBMCs. Subset defined: CD45RA+ positively selected. This chain uses TRBV18 with TRBJ1-1, with TRBD1 matching 8 bases. The CDR3: CASSPTGAGWNTEAFF. The CDR3 DNA is TGTGCCAGCTCACCGACAGGGGCAGGATGGAACACTGAAGCTTTCTTT.